The T cell receptor beta chain described here comes from a study of post-analysis software for immune sequencing data. Study context: Clinical courses comprised relapsing-remitting, secondary progressive and progressive-relapsing multiple sclerosis. Broader study findings: Samples from one preparation batch, clustered by F measure, grouped strongly together. Controls had lower frequencies than patients of about 5 TRBV segments, which included TRBV5-6, TRBV5-1 and TRBV20-1.

This CDR3 is 21 amino acids long. J lost 2 bases, V lost 2 bases, and 24 bases had no gene match. Germline V gene lookup returns CDR1 MNHEY and CDR2 SVGAGI. A word on this clonotype: Its specificity is not known.

Researchers reported that TCR beta cDNA libraries carried unique molecular identifiers. Input amounts of 1 to 10 million T cells were used. These gave roughly 500,000 cDNA molecules, so each molecule approximated one T cell. A single record per CDR3 protein comes from TCRdb applying MiXCR to the PCR reads. The table has some 890,000 distinct CDR3 sequences, under 70% seen once. The TCR originated in a girl between 10 and 17 years old with multiple sclerosis. J is TRBJ2-7 and V is TRBV6-5; the match to TRBD1 covers 7 bases. Sequencing was carried out using blood. In nucleotides, the CDR3 is TGTGCCAGCAGTTACCCTAGAACCGGGACAGCTGATATTGGCGGTCCCTACGAGCAGTACTTC. Translation gives CASSYPRTGTADIGGPYEQYF.